The clone carrying this T cell receptor beta chain counts as large. The antigen remains unidentified. This sample was included in a study of vaccination and CD4 T cells after COVID-19. Findings and caveats of the study: Within the convalescent patients, spike mono-reactivity was found in 304 of 307 vaccine-specific clones. Convalescent patients studied were relatively few, and early post-infection timepoints were absent. SARS-CoV-2-reactive clonotypes showed a nonsignificant median rise from about 20 to 38.

Treatment here: roughly 11-day PBMC culture with coronavirus spike peptide pools or control peptides (ViraFEST assay). Expanded clonotypes were found by TCR sequencing after peptide-pool stimulation (ViraFEST). The CDR3 covers 14 residues. CDR1 and CDR2 from the germline V gene are MNHEY and SMNVEV (reference sequence). V gave up 3 bases and J gave up 2 bases, with 7 bases separating them. An Oncomine TCR Beta short-read assay was used to sequence the DNA from cultured CD4+ T cells. TCRdb called the PCR reads again in MiXCR, with one record for every CDR3 protein. The top ten clones hold about 20% of a sample with under 5,000 distinct CDR3 sequences, roughly 23% of them seen once.

Sequencing was done on a sample of CD4+ T cells from blood, cultured in vitro. The TCR sequence derives from a human donor who had recovered from COVID-19. V and J are TRBV27 and TRBJ2-2, with D uncertain. The CDR3 spells CASSLEYNTGELFF. The CDR3 DNA is TGTGCCAGCAGTTTGGAGTATAACACCGGGGAGCTGTTTTTT.